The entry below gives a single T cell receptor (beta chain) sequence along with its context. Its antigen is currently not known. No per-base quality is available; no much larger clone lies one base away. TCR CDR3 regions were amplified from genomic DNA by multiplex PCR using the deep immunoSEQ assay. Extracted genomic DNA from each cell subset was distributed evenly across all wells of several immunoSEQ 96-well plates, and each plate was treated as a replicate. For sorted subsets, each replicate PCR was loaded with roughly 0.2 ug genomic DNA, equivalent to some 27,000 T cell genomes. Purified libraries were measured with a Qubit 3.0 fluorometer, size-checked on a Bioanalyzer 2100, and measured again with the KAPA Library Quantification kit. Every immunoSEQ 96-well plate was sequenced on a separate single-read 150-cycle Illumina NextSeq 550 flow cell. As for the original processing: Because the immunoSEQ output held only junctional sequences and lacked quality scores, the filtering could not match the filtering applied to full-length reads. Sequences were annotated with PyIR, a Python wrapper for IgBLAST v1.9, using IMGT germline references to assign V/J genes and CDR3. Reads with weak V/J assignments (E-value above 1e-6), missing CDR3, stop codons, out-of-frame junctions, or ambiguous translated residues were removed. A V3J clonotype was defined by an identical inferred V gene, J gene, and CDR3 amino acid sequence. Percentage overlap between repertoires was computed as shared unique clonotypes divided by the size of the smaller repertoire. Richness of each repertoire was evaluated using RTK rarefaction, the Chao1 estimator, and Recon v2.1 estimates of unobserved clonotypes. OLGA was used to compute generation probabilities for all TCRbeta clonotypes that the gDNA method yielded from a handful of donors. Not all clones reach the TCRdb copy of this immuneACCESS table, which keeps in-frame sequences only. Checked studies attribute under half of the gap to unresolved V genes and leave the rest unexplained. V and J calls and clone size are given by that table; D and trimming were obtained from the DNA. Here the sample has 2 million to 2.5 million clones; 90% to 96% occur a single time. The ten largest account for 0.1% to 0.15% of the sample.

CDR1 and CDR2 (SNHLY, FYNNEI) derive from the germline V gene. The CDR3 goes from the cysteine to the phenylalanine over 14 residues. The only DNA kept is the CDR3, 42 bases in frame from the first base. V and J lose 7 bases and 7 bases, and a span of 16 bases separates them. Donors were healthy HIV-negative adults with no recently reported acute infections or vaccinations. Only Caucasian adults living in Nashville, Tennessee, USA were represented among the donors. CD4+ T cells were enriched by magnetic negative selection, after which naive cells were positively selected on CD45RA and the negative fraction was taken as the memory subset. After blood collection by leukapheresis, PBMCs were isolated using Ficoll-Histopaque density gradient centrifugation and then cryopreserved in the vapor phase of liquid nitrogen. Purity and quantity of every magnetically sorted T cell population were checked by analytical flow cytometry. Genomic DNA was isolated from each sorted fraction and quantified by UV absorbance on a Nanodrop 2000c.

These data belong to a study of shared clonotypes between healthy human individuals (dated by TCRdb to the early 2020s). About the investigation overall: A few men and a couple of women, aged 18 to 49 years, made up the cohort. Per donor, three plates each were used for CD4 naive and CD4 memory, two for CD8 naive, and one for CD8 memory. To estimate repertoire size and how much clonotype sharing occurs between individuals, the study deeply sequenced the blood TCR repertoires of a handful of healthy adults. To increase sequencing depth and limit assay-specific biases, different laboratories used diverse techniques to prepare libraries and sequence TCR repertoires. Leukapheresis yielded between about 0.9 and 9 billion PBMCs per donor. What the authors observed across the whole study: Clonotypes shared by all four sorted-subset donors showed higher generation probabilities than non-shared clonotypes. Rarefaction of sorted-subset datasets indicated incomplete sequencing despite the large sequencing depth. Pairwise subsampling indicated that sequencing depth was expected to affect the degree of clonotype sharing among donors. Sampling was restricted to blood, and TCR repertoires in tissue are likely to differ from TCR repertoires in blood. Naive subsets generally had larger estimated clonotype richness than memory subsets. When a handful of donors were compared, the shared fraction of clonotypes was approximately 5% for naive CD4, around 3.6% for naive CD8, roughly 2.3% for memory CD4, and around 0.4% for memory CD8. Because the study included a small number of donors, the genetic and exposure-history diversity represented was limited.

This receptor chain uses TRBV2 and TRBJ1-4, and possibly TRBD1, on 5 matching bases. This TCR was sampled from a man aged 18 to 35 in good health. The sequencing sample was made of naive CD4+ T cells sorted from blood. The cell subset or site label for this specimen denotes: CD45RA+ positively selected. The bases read TGTGCCAGCAAGCGCCGGGCAGGGTTTGAAAAACTGTTTTTT. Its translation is CASKRRAGFEKLFF.